This T cell receptor beta chain was observed in a study of blood T cells in healthy people across ages. This clonotype was found once. Antigen: not known. Every sample had a minimum of 7 million PBMCs isolated. Study-level findings and limits: Because sorting was not performed, PBMCs prevented conclusive naive versus antigen-experienced comparison. It was held that diversity estimates obtained from one million T cells represented underestimates.

Germline V CDR1 and CDR2: MDHEN, SYDVKM. The CDR3 contains 14 residues. Trimming took off 4 bases at V and 5 bases at J, with 14 bases between the two ends. Alongside a J-beta primer mix, a sample-barcoded 5' primer served in a second PCR lasting roughly 6 to 11 cycles. A template-switch adaptor containing 12 random nucleotides labeled each cDNA molecule. TCRdb re-analysed the 5' RACE reads in MiXCR, keeping a single row per CDR3 protein. The sample carries roughly 730,000 distinct CDR3 sequences, 56% recorded once. The gene calls are TRBV28 and TRBJ2-5, with D tentatively TRBD2 (5 bases). The sequence came from a middle-aged man in good health. The sequenced material came from blood. The CDR3 protein is CASSSYEGVETQYF. The CDR3 DNA is TGTGCCAGCAGTTCTTACGAGGGAGTTGAGACCCAGTACTTC.